The rows below give T cell receptor beta chains drawn from one sample of a study of T cell responses to AZD1222 COVID-19 vaccine. This table comes from immunoSEQ multiplex PCR, and its TCRdb copy is limited to in-frame clones, with some not included. The sample holds roughly 170,000 clones, roughly 92% seen once. Sequenced material: peripheral blood, taken 28 days after the second AZD1222 dose. These TCRs come from an adult who received the AZD1222 COVID-19 vaccine. Each CDR3 is given with its conserved first and last residue. The order of the fields is V gene, CDR3 protein.

v_call: TRBV28; cdr3_aa: CASRRTLEEKLFF
v_call: TRBV7-8; cdr3_aa: CASSRARDRGRGEQYF
v_call: TRBV30; cdr3_aa: CAWSVSGYGGYTF
v_call: TRBV6-4; cdr3_aa: CASSDGEASSDEQFF
v_call: TRBV9; cdr3_aa: CASSGTSGGSYEQYF
v_call: TRBV5-1; cdr3_aa: CASSSLDRGNIQYF
v_call: TRBV7-6; cdr3_aa: CASSSYRESQHF
v_call: TRBV29-1; cdr3_aa: CSVGGLNGYTF
v_call: TRBV6-1; cdr3_aa: CASSDPRVPFYEQYF
v_call: TRBV6-5; cdr3_aa: CASTLVGGGQPQHF
v_call: TRBV5-4; cdr3_aa: CASSTPGTGGFYGYTF
v_call: TRBV4-3; cdr3_aa: CASSQERLVGYTF
v_call: TRBV11-2; cdr3_aa: CASSPGTYYGYTF
v_call: TRBV5-1; cdr3_aa: CASSLGDRNQPQHF
v_call: TRBV5-1; cdr3_aa: CASSSGTGNNYGYTF
v_call: TRBV4-2; cdr3_aa: CASSQEVRSTDTQYF
v_call: TRBV10-3; cdr3_aa: CAISERSGYNSPLHF
v_call: TRBV27; cdr3_aa: CASSPLGGLNSPLHF
v_call: TRBV3-1/TRBV3-2; cdr3_aa: CASTTRASGKPLPYEQYF
v_call: TRBV19; cdr3_aa: CASKSGGHLRSNTGELFF
v_call: TRBV10-2; cdr3_aa: CASTPGSLYEQYF
v_call: TRBV5-1; cdr3_aa: CASSLEKASEQYF
v_call: TRBV28; cdr3_aa: CASSLRQGGWETKNIQYF
v_call: TRBV7-9; cdr3_aa: CASSSYRQGETQYF
v_call: TRBV18; cdr3_aa: CASSPQGGQNTEAFF
v_call: TRBV7-2; cdr3_aa: CASSFPPSGGAEFF
v_call: TRBV6-5; cdr3_aa: CASSYSNSASNEQFF
v_call: TRBV30; cdr3_aa: CAWTSGPNQPQHF
v_call: TRBV5-4; cdr3_aa: CASSSNYEQFF
v_call: TRBV5-1; cdr3_aa: CASSFQRGIGYTF
v_call: TRBV28; cdr3_aa: CASSLGLGEQYF
v_call: TRBV27; cdr3_aa: CATTQQYTDTQYF
v_call: TRBV7-2; cdr3_aa: CASSLEVGRNTEAFF
v_call: TRBV18; cdr3_aa: CASSPGVAGEDTQYF
v_call: TRBV7-8; cdr3_aa: CASSLIFDSYSNQPQHF
v_call: TRBV2; cdr3_aa: CASRLYGSYTF
v_call: TRBV28; cdr3_aa: CASNNGYRGQYF
v_call: TRBV28; cdr3_aa: CASSQGQGVQETQYF
v_call: TRBV5-1; cdr3_aa: CASSLFTPSPSYEQYF
v_call: TRBV5-1; cdr3_aa: CASSLADSQGCEQYF
v_call: TRBV6-1; cdr3_aa: CASSDRYNEQFF
v_call: TRBV5-1; cdr3_aa: CASSLAAGSRYEQYF
v_call: TRBV3-1/TRBV3-2; cdr3_aa: CASSQSDWQETQYF
v_call: TRBV3-1/TRBV3-2; cdr3_aa: CASSQLYEQYF
v_call: TRBV6-2/TRBV6-3; cdr3_aa: CASSWTGGGNQPQHF
v_call: TRBV6-4; cdr3_aa: CASSDSADKNTEAFF
v_call: TRBV6-2/TRBV6-3; cdr3_aa: CASSYWGLAGGETQYF
v_call: TRBV6-5; cdr3_aa: CASRRTGESPLHF
v_call: TRBV19; cdr3_aa: CASSHPPLYNYGYTF
v_call: TRBV25-1; cdr3_aa: CASSGGTSISLSTQYF
v_call: TRBV6-5; cdr3_aa: CASRRLAGPFDEQFF